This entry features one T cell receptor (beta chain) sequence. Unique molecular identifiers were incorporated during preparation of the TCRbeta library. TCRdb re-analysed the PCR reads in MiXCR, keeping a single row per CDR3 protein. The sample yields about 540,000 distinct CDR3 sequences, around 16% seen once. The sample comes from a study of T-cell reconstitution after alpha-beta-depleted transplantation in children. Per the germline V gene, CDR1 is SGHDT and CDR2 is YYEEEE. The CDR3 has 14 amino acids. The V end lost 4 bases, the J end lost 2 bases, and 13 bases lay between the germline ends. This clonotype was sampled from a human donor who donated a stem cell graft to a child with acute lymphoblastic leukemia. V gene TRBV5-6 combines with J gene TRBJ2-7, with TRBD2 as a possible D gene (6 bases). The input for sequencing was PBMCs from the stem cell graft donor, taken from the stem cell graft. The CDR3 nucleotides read TGTGCCAGCAGCGGGGACTCCGGCGCCTACGAGCAGTACTTC. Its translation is CASSGDSGAYEQYF.